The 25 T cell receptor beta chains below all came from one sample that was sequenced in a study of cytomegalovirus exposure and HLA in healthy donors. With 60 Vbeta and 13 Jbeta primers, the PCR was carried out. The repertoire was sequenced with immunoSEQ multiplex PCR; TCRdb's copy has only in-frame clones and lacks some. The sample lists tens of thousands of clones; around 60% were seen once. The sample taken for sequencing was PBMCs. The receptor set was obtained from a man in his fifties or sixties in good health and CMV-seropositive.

In DNA, the CDR3 is TGCGCCAGCAGCCTGGACAGGGGGAATGAAAAACTGTTTTTT. Translation gives CASSLDRGNEKLFF. The rearrangement uses TRBV4-1 and TRBJ1-4; 10 bases map to TRBD1. The junction had 1 base not matched to a gene; V was cut back by 4 bases and J by 5 bases. The CDR3 loop spans 14 amino acids. Germline V CDR1 and CDR2: MGHRA, YSYEKL.

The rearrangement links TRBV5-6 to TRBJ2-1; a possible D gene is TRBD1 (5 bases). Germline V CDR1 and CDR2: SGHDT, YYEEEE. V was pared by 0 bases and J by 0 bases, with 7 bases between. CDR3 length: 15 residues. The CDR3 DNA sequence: TGTGCCAGCAGCTTGGCACAGGTCTCCTACAATGAGCAGTTCTTC. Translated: CASSLAQVSYNEQFF.

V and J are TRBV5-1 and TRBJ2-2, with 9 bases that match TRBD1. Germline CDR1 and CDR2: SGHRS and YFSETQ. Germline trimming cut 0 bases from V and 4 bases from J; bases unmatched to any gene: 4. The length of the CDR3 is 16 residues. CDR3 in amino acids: CASSLAGTGTTGELFF. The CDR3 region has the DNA TGCGCCAGCAGCTTGGCCGGGACAGGGACCACCGGGGAGCTGTTTTTT. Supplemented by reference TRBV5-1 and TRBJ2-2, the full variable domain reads KAGVTQTPRYLIKTRGQQVTLSCSPISGHRSVSWYQQTPGQGLQFLFEYFSETQRNKGNFPGRFSGRQFSNSRSEMNVSTLELGDSALYLCASSLAGTGTTGELFFGEGSRLTVL.

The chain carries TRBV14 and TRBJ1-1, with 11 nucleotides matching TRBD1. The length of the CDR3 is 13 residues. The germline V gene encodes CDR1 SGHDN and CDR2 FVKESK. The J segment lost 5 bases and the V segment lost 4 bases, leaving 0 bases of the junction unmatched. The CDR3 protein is CASSRDRGTEAFF. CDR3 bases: TGTGCCAGCAGCCGGGACAGGGGGACTGAAGCTTTCTTT.

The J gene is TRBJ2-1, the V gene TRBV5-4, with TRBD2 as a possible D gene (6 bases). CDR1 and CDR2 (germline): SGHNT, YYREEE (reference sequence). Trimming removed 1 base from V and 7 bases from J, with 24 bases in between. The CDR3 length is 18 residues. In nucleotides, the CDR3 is TGTGCCAGCAGCTTGAAGAATGACGGGGACTCGTTTTTTAATGAGCAGTTCTTC. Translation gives CASSLKNDGDSFFNEQFF.

In nucleotides, the CDR3 is TGTGCCAGCAGTCCAAGACAGGGGGTTTCCTACGAGCAGTACTTC. Encoded protein: CASSPRQGVSYEQYF. This chain links TRBV28 with TRBJ2-7, with 9 bases matching TRBD1. CDR3 length: 15 amino acids. CDR1 and CDR2 from the germline V gene are MDHEN and SYDVKM. J gave up 1 base and V 5 bases, and 6 bases lay outside the gene matches.

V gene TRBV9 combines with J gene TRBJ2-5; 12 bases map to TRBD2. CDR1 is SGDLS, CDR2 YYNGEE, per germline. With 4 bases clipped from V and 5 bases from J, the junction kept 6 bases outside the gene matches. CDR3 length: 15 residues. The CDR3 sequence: CASSRQTSGSETQYF. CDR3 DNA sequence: TGTGCCAGCAGCCGACAGACTAGCGGGAGTGAGACCCAGTACTTC.

CDR3 region: CASSPDREQPQHF. In DNA form, the CDR3 reads TGTGCCAGCAGCCCGGACAGGGAACAGCCCCAGCATTTT. The V and J genes are TRBV7-2 and TRBJ1-5, with 8 positions matching TRBD1. CDR3 size: 13 residues. Losses at the gene ends were 5 bases for V and 7 bases for J; bases not matched to a gene: 4. Germline CDR1 SGHTA, CDR2 FQGNSA.

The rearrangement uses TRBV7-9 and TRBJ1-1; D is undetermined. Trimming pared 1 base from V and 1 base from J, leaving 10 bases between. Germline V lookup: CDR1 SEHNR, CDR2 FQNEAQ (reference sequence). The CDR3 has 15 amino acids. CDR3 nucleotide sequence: TGTGCCAGCAGCTTAGATCTGAACTCGAACACTGAAGCTTTCTTT. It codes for CASSLDLNSNTEAFF.

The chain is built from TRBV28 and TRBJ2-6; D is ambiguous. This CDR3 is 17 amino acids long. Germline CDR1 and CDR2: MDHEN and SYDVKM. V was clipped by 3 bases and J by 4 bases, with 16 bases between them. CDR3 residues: CASSLFSWYKGANVLTF. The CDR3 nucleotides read TGTGCCAGCAGTTTGTTCTCCTGGTACAAGGGGGCCAACGTCCTGACTTTC.

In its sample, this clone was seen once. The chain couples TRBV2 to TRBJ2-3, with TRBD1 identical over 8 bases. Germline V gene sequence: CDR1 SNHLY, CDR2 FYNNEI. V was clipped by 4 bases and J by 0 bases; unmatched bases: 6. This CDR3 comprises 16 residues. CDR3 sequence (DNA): TGTGCCAGCAGTGTAGGGACAGGAATTAGCACAGATACGCAGTATTTT. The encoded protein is CASSVGTGISTDTQYF.

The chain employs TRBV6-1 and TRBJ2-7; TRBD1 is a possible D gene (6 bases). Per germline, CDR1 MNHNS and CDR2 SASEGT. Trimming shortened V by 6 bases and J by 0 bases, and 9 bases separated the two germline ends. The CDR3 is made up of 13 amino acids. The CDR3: CASRTGASYEQYF. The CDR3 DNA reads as TGTGCCAGCAGGACAGGTGCCTCCTACGAGCAGTACTTC.

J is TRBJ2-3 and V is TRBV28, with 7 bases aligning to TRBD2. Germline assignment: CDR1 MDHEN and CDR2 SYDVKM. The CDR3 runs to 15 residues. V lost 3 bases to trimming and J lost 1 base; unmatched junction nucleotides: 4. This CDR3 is CASSFSGDRTDTQYF. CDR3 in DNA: TGTGCCAGCAGTTTCAGCGGGGACCGCACAGATACGCAGTATTTT.

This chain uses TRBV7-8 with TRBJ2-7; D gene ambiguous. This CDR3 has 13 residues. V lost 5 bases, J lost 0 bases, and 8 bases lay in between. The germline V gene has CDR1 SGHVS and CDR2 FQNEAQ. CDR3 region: CASSLGHSYEQYF. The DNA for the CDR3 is TGTGCCAGCAGCCTAGGGCACTCCTACGAGCAGTACTTC.

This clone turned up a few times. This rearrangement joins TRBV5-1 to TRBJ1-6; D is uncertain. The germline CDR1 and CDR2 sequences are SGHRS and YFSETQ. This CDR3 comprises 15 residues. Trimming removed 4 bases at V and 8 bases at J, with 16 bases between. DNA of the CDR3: TGCGCCAGCAGCCTCTCGCCCGGGGTTGATTCACCCCTCCACTTT. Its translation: CASSLSPGVDSPLHF.

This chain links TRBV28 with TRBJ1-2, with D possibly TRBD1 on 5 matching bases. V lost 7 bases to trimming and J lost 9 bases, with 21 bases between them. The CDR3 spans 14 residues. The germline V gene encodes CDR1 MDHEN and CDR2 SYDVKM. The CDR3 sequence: CASTPGGEAHRYTF. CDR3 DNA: TGTGCCAGCACCCCAGGAGGGGAGGCGCATCGCTACACCTTC.

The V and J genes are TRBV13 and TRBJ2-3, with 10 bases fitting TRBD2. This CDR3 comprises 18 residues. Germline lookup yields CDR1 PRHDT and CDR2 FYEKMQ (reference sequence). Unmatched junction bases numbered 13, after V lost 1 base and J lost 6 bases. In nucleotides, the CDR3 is TGTGCCAGCAGCTTAGTTACGGCAGCTAGCGGGGGTTGGGATACGCAGTATTTT. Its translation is CASSLVTAASGGWDTQYF. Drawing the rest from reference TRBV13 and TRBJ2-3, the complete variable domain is AAGVIQSPRHLIKEKRETATLKCYPIPRHDTVYWYQQGPGQDPQFLISFYEKMQSDKGSIPDRFSAQQFSDYHSELNMSSLELGDSALYFCASSLVTAASGGWDTQYFGPGTRLTVL.

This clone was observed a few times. The CDR3 is CASSLSWGLFYEQYF. CDR3 nucleotides: TGTGCCAGCAGCTTATCTTGGGGACTGTTTTACGAGCAGTACTTC. The chain has TRBV7-2 and TRBJ2-7, with D tentatively TRBD2 (6 bases). CDR1 is SGHTA, CDR2 FQGNSA, per germline. Trimming pared 2 bases from V and 4 bases from J, leaving 15 bases between. The CDR3 length is 15 residues.

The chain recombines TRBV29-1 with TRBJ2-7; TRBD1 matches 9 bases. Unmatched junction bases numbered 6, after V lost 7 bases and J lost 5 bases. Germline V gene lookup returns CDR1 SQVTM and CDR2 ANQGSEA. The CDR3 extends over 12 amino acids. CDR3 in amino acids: CSGAQGAHEQYF. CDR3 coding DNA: TGCAGCGGAGCACAGGGGGCCCACGAGCAGTACTTC.

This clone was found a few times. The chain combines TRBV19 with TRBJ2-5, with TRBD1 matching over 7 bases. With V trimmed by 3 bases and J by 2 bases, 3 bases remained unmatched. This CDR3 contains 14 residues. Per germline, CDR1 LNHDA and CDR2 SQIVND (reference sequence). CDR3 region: CASSMWDSQETQYF. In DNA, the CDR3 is TGTGCCAGTAGTATGTGGGACAGTCAAGAGACCCAGTACTTC. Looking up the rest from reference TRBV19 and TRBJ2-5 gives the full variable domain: DGGITQSPKYLFRKEGQNVTLSCEQNLNHDAMYWYRQDPGQGLRLIYYSQIVNDFQKGDIAEGYSVSREKKESFPLTVTSAQKNPTAFYLCASSMWDSQETQYFGPGTRLLVL.

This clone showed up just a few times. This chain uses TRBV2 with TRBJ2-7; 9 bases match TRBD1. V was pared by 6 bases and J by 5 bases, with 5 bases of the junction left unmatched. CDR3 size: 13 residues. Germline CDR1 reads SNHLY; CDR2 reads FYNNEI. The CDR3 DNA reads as TGTGCCAGCAGCGGGACAGGGAGGCACGAGCAGTACTTC. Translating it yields CASSGTGRHEQYF.

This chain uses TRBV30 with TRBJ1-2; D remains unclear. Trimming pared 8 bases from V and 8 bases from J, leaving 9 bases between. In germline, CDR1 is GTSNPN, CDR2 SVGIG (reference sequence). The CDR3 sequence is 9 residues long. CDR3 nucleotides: TGTGCCCGTAATCCCGGCTACACCTTC. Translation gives CARNPGYTF.

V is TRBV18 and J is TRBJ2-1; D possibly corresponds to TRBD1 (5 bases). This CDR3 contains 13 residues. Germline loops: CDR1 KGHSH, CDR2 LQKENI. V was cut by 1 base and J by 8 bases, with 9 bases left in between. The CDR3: CASSPRQLDEQFF. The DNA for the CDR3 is TGTGCCAGCTCACCACGACAGCTGGATGAGCAGTTCTTC. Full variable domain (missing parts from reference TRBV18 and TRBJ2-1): NAGVMQNPRHLVRRRGQEARLRCSPMKGHSHVYWYRQLPEEGLKFMVYLQKENIIDESGMPKERFSAEFPKEGPSILRIQQVVRGDSAAYFCASSPRQLDEQFFGPGTRLTVL.

This CDR3 is CASSESDTHQPQHF. CDR3 sequence (DNA): TGTGCCAGCAGTGAGTCGGACACCCATCAGCCCCAGCATTTT. The chain uses TRBV6-1 and TRBJ1-5; tentatively, D is TRBD1 (5 bases). CDR1 is MNHNS, CDR2 SASEGT, per germline. The CDR3 sequence is 14 residues long. Trimming pared 3 bases from V and 5 bases from J, leaving 11 bases between.

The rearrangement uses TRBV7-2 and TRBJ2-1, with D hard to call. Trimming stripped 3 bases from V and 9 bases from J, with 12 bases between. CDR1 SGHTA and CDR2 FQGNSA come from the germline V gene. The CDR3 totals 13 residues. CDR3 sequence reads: CASSFAATGEQFF. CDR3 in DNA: TGTGCCAGCAGCTTCGCGGCTACGGGTGAGCAGTTCTTC.